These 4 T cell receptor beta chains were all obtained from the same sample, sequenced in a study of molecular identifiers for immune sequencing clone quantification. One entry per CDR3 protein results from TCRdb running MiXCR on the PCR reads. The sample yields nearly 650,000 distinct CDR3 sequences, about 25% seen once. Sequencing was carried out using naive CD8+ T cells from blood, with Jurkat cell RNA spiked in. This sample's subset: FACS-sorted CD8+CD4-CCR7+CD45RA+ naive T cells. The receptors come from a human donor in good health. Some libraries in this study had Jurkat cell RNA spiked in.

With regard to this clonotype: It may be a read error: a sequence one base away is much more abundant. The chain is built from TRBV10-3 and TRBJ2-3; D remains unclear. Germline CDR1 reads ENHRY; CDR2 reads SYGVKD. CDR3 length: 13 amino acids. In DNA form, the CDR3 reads TGTACCATCAGTGAGATCCGGTCAGATACGCAGTATTTT. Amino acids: CTISEIRSDTQYF.

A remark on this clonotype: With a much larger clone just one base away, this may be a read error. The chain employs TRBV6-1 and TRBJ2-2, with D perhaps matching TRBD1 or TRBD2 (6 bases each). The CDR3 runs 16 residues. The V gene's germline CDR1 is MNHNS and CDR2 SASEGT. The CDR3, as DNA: TGTGCCAGCAGTGAAGGGTCCTGGCGGGACACCGGGGAGCCGTTTTTT. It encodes CASSEGSWRDTGEPFF.

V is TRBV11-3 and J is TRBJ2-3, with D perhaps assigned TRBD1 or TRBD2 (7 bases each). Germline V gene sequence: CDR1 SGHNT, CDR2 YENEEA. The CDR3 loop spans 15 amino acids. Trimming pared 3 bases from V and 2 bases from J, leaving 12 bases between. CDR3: CASSFRGGPTDTQYF. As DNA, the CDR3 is TGTGCCAGCAGCTTCAGGGGGGGCCCCACAGATACGCAGTATTTT.

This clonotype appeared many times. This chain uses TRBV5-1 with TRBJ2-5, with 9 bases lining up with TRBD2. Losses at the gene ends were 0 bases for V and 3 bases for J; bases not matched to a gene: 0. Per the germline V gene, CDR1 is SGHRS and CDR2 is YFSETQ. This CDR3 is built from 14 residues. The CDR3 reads CASSLASGEETQYF. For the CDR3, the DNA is TGCGCCAGCAGCTTGGCTAGCGGGGAAGAGACCCAGTACTTC.